One sample yielded the 10 T cell receptor beta chains listed below, sequenced in a study of regulatory T cells in long-lasting Graves disease. The time point denotes: persistent/refractory GD, antithyroid drugs over 5 years with positive TRAb. The TCR library was made from RNA that had been extracted from PBMCs in TRIzol. Both iRepertoire HTBI primers and Arm-PCR of CDR3 regions were used to build the TCR beta libraries. TCRdb fed the multiplex PCR reads into MiXCR, producing one record per CDR3 protein. The repertoire includes roughly 400,000 distinct CDR3 sequences, roughly 20% of them detected once, and 20% to 25% sits in the top ten. This specimen consisted of peripheral blood mononuclear cells (PBMCs), obtained when the disease was refractory, from a patient treated with antithyroid drugs. The source of these receptors is a female donor with Graves disease.

This clonotype was found many times. The rearrangement links TRBV28 to TRBJ1-5, with TRBD1 identical over 8 bases. V gave up 5 bases and J gave up 4 bases; unmatched junction bases: 7. CDR3 size: 15 residues. Germline loops: CDR1 MDHEN, CDR2 SYDVKM. This CDR3 is CASSPPTGANQPQHF. The CDR3 bases are TGTGCCAGCAGTCCACCGACAGGGGCTAATCAGCCCCAGCATTTT. The whole variable domain, filled in from reference TRBV28 and TRBJ1-5, reads DVKVTQSSRYLVKRTGEKVFLECVQDMDHENMFWYRQDPGLGLRLIYFSYDVKMKEKGDIPEGYSVSREKKERFSLILESASTNQTSMYLCASSPPTGANQPQHFGDGTRLSIL.

The chain has TRBV7-2 and TRBJ2-3; the match to TRBD1 covers 7 bases. The germline V gene encodes CDR1 SGHTA and CDR2 FQGNSA. This CDR3 comprises 15 residues. V gave up 5 bases and J gave up 2 bases; unmatched junction bases: 7. Written as DNA, the CDR3 is TGTGCCAGCAGCCGATCAGGACAGGCCACAGATACGCAGTATTTT. It codes for CASSRSGQATDTQYF.

This clonotype was counted at least ten times. The chain has TRBV11-2 and TRBJ1-1; 8 bases are shared with TRBD1. With V trimmed by 6 bases and J by 6 bases, 6 bases remained unmatched. Germline CDR1 SGHAT, CDR2 FQNNGV. This CDR3 region has 13 residues. In nucleotides, the CDR3 is TGTGCCAGCAGGCGGACAGGGATGGCTGAAGCTTTCTTT. Protein: CASRRTGMAEAFF.

This clonotype was counted ten times or more. The chain recombines TRBV27 with TRBJ1-2, with D hard to call. The germline V gene encodes CDR1 MNHEY and CDR2 SMNVEV (reference sequence). CDR3 size: 15 residues. V lost 2 bases and J lost 0, with 10 bases in between. The CDR3: CASSLQGSANYGYTF. The CDR3 bases are TGTGCCAGCAGTTTACAAGGGTCGGCTAACTATGGCTACACCTTC.

This clonotype was seen at least ten times. V is TRBV3-1 and J is TRBJ1-2; D remains unclear. Germline-derived CDR1 and CDR2 are LGHDT and YNNKEL (reference sequence). CDR3 length: 13 amino acids. The V end was cut by 1 base, the J end by 3 bases, with 6 bases between. The CDR3: CASSQAGDYGYTF. CDR3 nucleotides: TGTGCCAGCAGCCAAGCGGGAGACTATGGCTACACCTTC.

The genes are TRBV28 and TRBJ2-7; D gene uncertain. CDR1 MDHEN and CDR2 SYDVKM come from the germline V gene. V was cut by 5 bases and J by 2 bases, with 13 bases left in between. This CDR3 has 14 amino acids. In nucleotides, the CDR3 is TGTGCCAGCAGTAACCATATTCCCACCTACGAGCAGTACTTC. Protein product: CASSNHIPTYEQYF.

This clonotype was picked up many times. This rearrangement joins TRBV7-8 to TRBJ2-5; 8 bases match TRBD2. CDR3 length: 14 amino acids. After removal of 8 bases from V and 3 bases from J, the junction contained 8 bases not matched to a gene. Germline loops: CDR1 SGHVS, CDR2 FQNEAQ. This CDR3 is CASARRGGEETQYF. DNA for the CDR3: TGTGCCAGCGCCCGTCGGGGGGGAGAAGAGACCCAGTACTTC.

V is TRBV10-3 and J is TRBJ2-7; D may be TRBD1 (5 bases). CDR3 length: 16 amino acids. V lost 2 bases and J 0 bases, leaving 14 bases between the germline ends. The germline V gene has CDR1 ENHRY and CDR2 SYGVKD. CDR3 sequence: CAISEGQGESSYEQYF. Here the CDR3 DNA reads TGTGCCATCAGTGAGGGGCAGGGCGAGAGCTCCTACGAGCAGTACTTC.

In this sample, this clonotype turned up a few times. This chain uses TRBV29-1 with TRBJ2-2, with D perhaps matching TRBD2 (7 bases). The CDR3 covers 15 residues. Trimming removed 1 base at V and 0 bases at J, with 9 bases between. Germline CDR1 reads SQVTM; CDR2 reads ANQGSEA. In DNA, the CDR3 is TGCAGCGTTGAAGGGGGGGGCTCGAACACCGGGGAGCTGTTTTTT. Its translation is CSVEGGGSNTGELFF.

The rearrangement joins TRBV27 to TRBJ2-2; possibly TRBD2 for D (6 bases). The germline CDR1 and CDR2 sequences are MNHEY and SMNVEV (reference sequence). Trimming stripped 2 bases from V and 5 bases from J, with 12 bases between. The CDR3 totals 15 residues. CDR3 amino acids: CASSLSSGGTGELFF. The CDR3 DNA is TGTGCCAGCAGTTTAAGTAGCGGAGGGACCGGGGAGCTGTTTTTT.